The 11 T cell receptor beta chains reported below all come from one sample, sequenced in a study of blood T cell repertoires in COVID-19. Here immunoSEQ multiplex PCR was the method, and the copy in TCRdb shows in-frame clones only, minus some. The data show around 150,000 clones, about 90% seen once. What was sequenced was peripheral blood. The receptors were sampled from a man younger than 45 with COVID-19, enrolled during active disease.

V is TRBV5-1 and J is TRBJ2-3; a weak D match, TRBD2 (5 bases). CDR1 is SGHRS, CDR2 YFSETQ, per germline. V was trimmed by 2 bases and J by 1 base, leaving 11 bases between them. The CDR3 has 15 amino acids. CDR3 DNA: TGCGCCAGCAGCTTTATCAACGGGGGCACAGATACGCAGTATTTT. As protein: CASSFINGGTDTQYF.

The rearrangement uses TRBV7-9 and TRBJ2-1, with TRBD2 matching over 13 bases. The CDR3 loop spans 15 amino acids. Losses at the gene ends were 2 bases for V and 7 bases for J; bases not matched to a gene: 2. The germline V gene encodes CDR1 SEHNR and CDR2 FQNEAQ (reference sequence). CDR3 sequence reads: CASSLKGLAGNEQFF. The CDR3 nucleotides are TGTGCCAGCAGCTTAAAGGGACTAGCGGGGAATGAGCAGTTCTTC.

The chain links TRBV27 to TRBJ2-5; 7 bases are shared with TRBD1. The length of the CDR3 is 15 residues. V lost 6 bases, J lost 4 bases, and 11 bases stayed unmatched. Germline CDR1 reads MNHEY; CDR2 reads SMNVEV (reference sequence). The CDR3: CASSPWAGGGETQYF. The CDR3 DNA sequence: TGTGCCAGCAGCCCCTGGGCAGGGGGTGGAGAGACCCAGTACTTC.

This sequence joins TRBV19 and TRBJ2-3; possibly TRBD2 for D (7 bases). V lost 10 bases and J lost 7, with 24 bases in between. Germline V CDR1 and CDR2: LNHDA, SQIVND (reference sequence). This CDR3 spans 15 amino acids. Here the CDR3 DNA reads TGTGCCACTGCTTCAGGGCGGGGGCCCCCGCATACGCAGTATTTT. Translation: CATASGRGPPHTQYF.

The rearrangement links TRBV10-3 to TRBJ1-6, with D possibly TRBD1 on 5 matching bases. This CDR3 spans 14 amino acids. V lost 7 bases, J lost 10 bases, and 17 bases lay in between. Germline V CDR1 and CDR2: ENHRY, SYGVKD. The CDR3 is CAITSGAFGSPLHF. In nucleotides, the CDR3 is TGTGCCATCACCAGTGGGGCGTTCGGGTCACCCCTCCACTTT.

The V call is TRBV2, the J call TRBJ1-4, with a tentative D call TRBD1 (5 bases). V lost 6 bases to trimming and J lost 3 bases, with 17 bases between them. This CDR3 spans 16 amino acids. Germline V gene lookup returns CDR1 SNHLY and CDR2 FYNNEI. The CDR3 DNA is TGTGCCAGCAGGTGGTTCGGAACAGGCTCTAATGAAAAACTGTTTTTT. Protein product: CASRWFGTGSNEKLFF.

V is TRBV11-3 and J is TRBJ2-1, with 7 positions matching TRBD1. The CDR3 is made up of 15 amino acids. The V and J ends lost 5 bases and 1 base, in that order; junction bases with no gene match: 5. Germline loops: CDR1 SGHNT, CDR2 YENEEA. For the CDR3, the DNA is TGTGCCAGCAGCCCCCGACAGGGTTCCTACAATGAGCAGTTCTTC. Its translation: CASSPRQGSYNEQFF.

The V call is TRBV19, the J call TRBJ1-2; 7 bases fit TRBD1. V dropped 1 base and J dropped 0; count of bases not matched to a gene: 20. There are 21 residues in the CDR3. From germline, CDR1 is LNHDA and CDR2 SQIVND (reference sequence). The CDR3 nucleotides read TGTGCCAGTAGTATAGCCGCGCTCCCAGGTCTTACAGGGGAGGCTAACTATGGCTACACCTTC. Amino acid sequence: CASSIAALPGLTGEANYGYTF. Full variable domain (outside the CDR3, taken from reference TRBV19 and TRBJ1-2): DGGITQSPKYLFRKEGQNVTLSCEQNLNHDAMYWYRQDPGQGLRLIYYSQIVNDFQKGDIAEGYSVSREKKESFPLTVTSAQKNPTAFYLCASSIAALPGLTGEANYGYTFGSGTRLTVV.

This clone was counted once. Other DNA sequences in the sample encode the same CDR3. The chain employs TRBV7-3 and TRBJ1-1, with TRBD1 matching over 7 bases. The CDR3 runs to 13 residues. Trimming at V came to 6 bases and at J to 1 base, leaving 2 bases not matched to a gene. Germline V gives CDR1 SGHTA, CDR2 FQGTGA. DNA for the CDR3: TGTGCCAGCAGTCGGGACAGGAACACTGAAGCTTTCTTT. It yields the protein CASSRDRNTEAFF.

This sequence joins TRBV7-2 and TRBJ2-2; D is possibly TRBD2 (5 bases). V was cut by 6 bases and J by 3 bases, with 11 bases left in between. This CDR3 comprises 14 residues. Germline V lookup: CDR1 SGHTA, CDR2 FQGNSA. CDR3: CASRLTGYTGELFF. DNA for the CDR3: TGTGCCAGCAGATTAACGGGATACACCGGGGAGCTGTTTTTT.

This clone was seen a few times. This sequence joins TRBV19 and TRBJ2-7, with 10 bases aligning to TRBD2. Trimming at V came to 2 bases and at J to 7 bases, leaving 8 bases not matched to a gene. CDR3 length: 15 amino acids. CDR1 and CDR2 from the germline V gene are LNHDA and SQIVND (reference sequence). CDR3 amino acids: CASSIRRAGGKEQYF. The CDR3 nucleotides read TGTGCCAGTAGTATACGGAGAGCGGGGGGGAAGGAGCAGTACTTC.